The present T cell receptor (beta chain) was sequenced within a study of cytomegalovirus exposure and HLA in healthy donors. Turning to the study itself: An early data release held tens of millions of unique TCRs from HLA-typed donors. Across a few hundred genotyped donors, about 81% landed in the Caucasian-associated ancestry cluster. General study points: Both high specificity and high sensitivity reportedly marked the classifier's diagnosis of cytomegalovirus status.

PCR amplification relied on 60 Vbeta primers (plus 13 Jbeta primers). Data came from immunoSEQ multiplex PCR; TCRdb stores just in-frame clones and leaves some out. Altogether 50,000 to 70,000 clones are present, 70% to 90% being singletons, with the ten largest covering about 6.5%. With regard to this clone: The antigen remains unidentified.

The source is a male donor in good health and CMV-seronegative. The material sequenced was PBMCs.

DNA for the CDR3: TGTGCCAGCAGCTTAGCAGGGGCCCGAACAGATACGCAGTATTTT. Residues: CASSLAGARTDTQYF. The chain couples TRBV7-2 to TRBJ2-3, with a weak D call TRBD1 (5 bases). Germline-derived CDR1 and CDR2 are SGHTA and FQGNSA. V lost 0 bases, J lost 3 bases, and 10 bases lay in between. The CDR3 length is 15 residues.